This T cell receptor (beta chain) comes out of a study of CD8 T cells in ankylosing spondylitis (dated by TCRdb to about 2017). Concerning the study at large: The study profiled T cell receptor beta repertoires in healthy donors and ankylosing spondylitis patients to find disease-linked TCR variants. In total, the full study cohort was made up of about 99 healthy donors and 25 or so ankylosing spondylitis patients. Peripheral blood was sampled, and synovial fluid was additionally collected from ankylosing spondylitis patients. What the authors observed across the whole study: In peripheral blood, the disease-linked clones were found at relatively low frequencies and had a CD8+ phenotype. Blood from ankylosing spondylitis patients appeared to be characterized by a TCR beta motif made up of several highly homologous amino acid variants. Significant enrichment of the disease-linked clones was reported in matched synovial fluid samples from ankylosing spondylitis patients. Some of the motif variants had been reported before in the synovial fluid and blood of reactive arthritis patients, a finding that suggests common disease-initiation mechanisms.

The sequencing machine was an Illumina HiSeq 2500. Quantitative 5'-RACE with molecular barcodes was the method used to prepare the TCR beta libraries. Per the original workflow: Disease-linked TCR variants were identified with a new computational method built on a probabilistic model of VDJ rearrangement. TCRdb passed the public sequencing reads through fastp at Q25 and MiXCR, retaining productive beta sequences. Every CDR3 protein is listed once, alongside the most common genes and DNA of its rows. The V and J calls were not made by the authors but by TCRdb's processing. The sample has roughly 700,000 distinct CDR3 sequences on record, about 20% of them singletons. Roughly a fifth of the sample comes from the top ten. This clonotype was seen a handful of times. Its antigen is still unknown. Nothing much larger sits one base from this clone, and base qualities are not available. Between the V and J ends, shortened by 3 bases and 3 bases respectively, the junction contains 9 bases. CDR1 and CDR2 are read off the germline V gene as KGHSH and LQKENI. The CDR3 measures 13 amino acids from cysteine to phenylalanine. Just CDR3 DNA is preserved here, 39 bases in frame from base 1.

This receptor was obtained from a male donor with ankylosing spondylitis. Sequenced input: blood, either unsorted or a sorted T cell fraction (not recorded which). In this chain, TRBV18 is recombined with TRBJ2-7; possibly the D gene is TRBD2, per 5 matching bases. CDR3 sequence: CASSPTNNYEQYF. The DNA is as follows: TGTGCCAGCTCACCGACTAACAACTACGAGCAGTACTTC.